The 8 T cell receptor beta chains listed next were all sequenced from one sample in a study of identical twins. TCRdb reprocessed the 5' RACE reads with MiXCR, giving one entry per CDR3 protein. There are 150,000 or so distinct CDR3 sequences in the sample; around 3.4% occur only once, and about 7.8% lies in the top ten. Sequencing was performed on memory T cells sorted from blood. The receptors originated from a man between 18 and 29 years old in good health.

This clonotype has a count of ten or more. The rearrangement links TRBV29-1 to TRBJ2-1; TRBD2 might be the D (6 bases). Germline V gives CDR1 SQVTM, CDR2 ANQGSEA. V was pared by 6 bases and J by 2 bases, with 11 bases between. The CDR3 has 13 residues. CDR3 DNA sequence: TGCAGCGTAGAACTAGCAGCCTACAATGAGCAGTTCTTC. It encodes CSVELAAYNEQFF.

This clonotype was counted ten times or more. The CDR3 coding sequence is TGTGCCATCAGCACGGGACAGACGAACACCGGGGAGCTGTTTTTT. Amino acids: CAISTGQTNTGELFF. This chain joins TRBV10-3 and TRBJ2-2; 7 positions agree with TRBD1. This CDR3 has 15 amino acids. The germline V gene has CDR1 ENHRY and CDR2 SYGVKD. Trimming took 6 bases from V and 0 from J; bases not matched to a gene: 4.

The sample holds many counts of this clonotype. The rearrangement uses TRBV2 and TRBJ2-1; TRBD2 matches at 8 bases. CDR1 and CDR2 from the germline V gene are SNHLY and FYNNEI. J lost 4 bases, V lost 8 bases, and 16 bases had no gene match. This CDR3 has 17 residues. Written as DNA, the CDR3 is TGTGCCAGCTTTGGGGCCCACAAACGGGGGGGATACAATGAGCAGTTCTTC. As protein: CASFGAHKRGGYNEQFF.

This chain connects TRBV7-2 to TRBJ2-5; D call uncertain. Germline V lookup: CDR1 SGHTA, CDR2 FQGNSA. The V end was cut by 1 base, the J end by 5 bases, with 14 bases between. The CDR3 extends over 15 amino acids. The CDR3 DNA sequence: TGTGCCAGCAGCTTAGTTGCCATAACACGGGAGACCCAGTACTTC. This codes for CASSLVAITRETQYF.

Ten or more counts support this clonotype. CDR3 residues: CSATWETQYF. DNA for the CDR3: TGCAGTGCTACCTGGGAGACCCAGTACTTC. The rearrangement links TRBV20-1 to TRBJ2-5; D is ambiguous. From germline, CDR1 is DFQATT and CDR2 SNEGSKA (reference sequence). Between the trimmed V and J ends, which lost 4 bases and 5 bases, there was a span of 5 bases. The CDR3 totals 10 residues.

This clonotype was seen ten or more times. This chain joins TRBV7-9 and TRBJ2-3, with D unclear. The V end was cut by 3 bases, the J end by 6 bases, with 16 bases between. Looked up from germline, CDR1 is SEHNR and CDR2 is FQNEAQ (reference sequence). The CDR3 runs 15 residues. CDR3 sequence: CASSFFGPEVDTQYF. DNA for the CDR3: TGTGCCAGCAGCTTCTTTGGGCCCGAGGTGGATACGCAGTATTTT.

This clonotype has more than one count but fewer than ten. A read error is likely, as this CDR3 ends without the conserved phenylalanine or tryptophan. The rearrangement joins TRBV5-1 to TRBJ2-3, with 7 positions matching TRBD2. Per germline, CDR1 SGHRS and CDR2 YFSETQ. The V and J ends lost 2 bases and 5 bases, in that order; junction bases with no gene match: 11. The CDR3 extends over 16 amino acids. CDR3 nucleotides: TGCGCCAGCAGCTTACTTCTAGCGGAAAACGGAGATACGCAGTATAAA. It yields the protein CASSLLLAENGDTQYK.

Ten or more counts support this clonotype. The chain recombines TRBV11-2 with TRBJ1-5; weak D call: TRBD1 (6 bases). V was trimmed by 5 bases and J by 3 bases, leaving 20 bases between them. Looked up from germline, CDR1 is SGHAT and CDR2 is FQNNGV. The CDR3 has 17 residues. CDR3 sequence reads: CASSPGLVQGVNQPQHF. The CDR3 nucleotides read TGTGCCAGCAGCCCAGGCCTCGTACAGGGAGTCAATCAGCCCCAGCATTTT.